The 4 T cell receptor beta chains below all came from one sample that was sequenced in a study of T-cell reconstitution after alpha-beta-depleted transplantation in children. Molecular barcoding with unique molecular identifiers was used for the TCRbeta library. TCRdb processed the PCR reads anew with MiXCR; each CDR3 protein has one entry. The sample holds hundreds of thousands of distinct CDR3 sequences; under 15% are singletons and the top ten take 2.2%. The input for sequencing was PBMCs, mostly from graft donor cells, taken 360 days after TCRalphabeta/CD19-depleted stem cell transplant. These receptors all stem from a male patient between 10 and 17 years old who had a stem cell transplant for acute myeloid leukemia, so the T cells may come from the graft donor.

The V gene is TRBV20-1, the J gene TRBJ1-1; TRBD1 matches 8 bases. The germline V gene has CDR1 DFQATT and CDR2 SNEGSKA (reference sequence). Trimming removed 2 bases from V and 1 base from J; junction bases left unmatched: 3. This CDR3 has 14 residues. The CDR3 region is CSARKTGANTEAFF. The CDR3 nucleotides read TGCAGTGCTAGAAAGACAGGGGCGAACACTGAAGCTTTCTTT.

This clonotype has at least ten counts. The chain joins TRBV7-2 to TRBJ2-7, with 10 bases that match TRBD2. Germline V lookup: CDR1 SGHTA, CDR2 FQGNSA. Trimming took 0 bases from V and 4 from J; bases not matched to a gene: 3. The length of the CDR3 is 15 residues. The CDR3 spells CASSLASGGGYEQYF. The DNA for the CDR3 is TGTGCCAGCAGCTTAGCCAGCGGGGGGGGATACGAGCAGTACTTC.

This clonotype has more than one count but fewer than ten. The chain has TRBV4-2 and TRBJ2-7; no firm D call. Trimming cost V 0 bases and J 6 bases, with 15 bases left between them. The CDR3 has 15 residues. In germline, CDR1 is LGHNA, CDR2 YNFKEQ. CDR3 in amino acids: CASSQDVFRFGEQYF. CDR3 DNA sequence: TGTGCCAGCAGCCAAGATGTTTTCCGGTTTGGCGAGCAGTACTTC.

J is TRBJ1-1 and V is TRBV10-3; D perhaps matches TRBD1 (5 bases). This CDR3 is 12 amino acids long. Trimming took 6 bases from V and 3 from J, leaving 8 bases between them. Germline CDR1 and CDR2: ENHRY and SYGVKD. In nucleotides, the CDR3 is TGTGCCATCAGGACAGCGTACACTGAAGCTTTCTTT. The encoded protein is CAIRTAYTEAFF.